This T cell receptor beta chain was profiled in a study of human thymus T cells. The table came from immunoSEQ multiplex PCR; TCRdb's copy has only in-frame clones and leaves some out. The sample lists tens of thousands of clones, roughly 94% occurring once. The CDR3 totals 15 residues. All available leukocytes, rather than a set cell count, yielded the blood DNA. The receptor was derived from a boy younger than two with a congenital heart defect but otherwise immunologically healthy. The genes are TRBV1 and TRBJ2-2; the DNA was not compared with TRBD2, the D call given in the table. TRBV1 is a known pseudogene. Sequenced input: blood. The CDR3 bases are TGCACCAGCTCAGAGGGCGGGGCGAACACCGGGGAGCTGTTTTTT. It encodes CTSSEGGANTGELFF.